This TCR beta chain was found in a study of T cell clones after liver transplantation. In the study overall: Samples came from ITN030ST, which attempted immunosuppression withdrawal within 2 years of liver transplantation.

Comment on this clone: What it binds is not known.

Whole-study results and caveats: The donor-reactive repertoire was only partly measurable in two subjects, lacking donor cells.

Measured with immunoSEQ multiplex PCR; TCRdb has only the in-frame clones, and not every one. The repertoire has 45,000 to 60,000 clones, 70% of them found once; the top ten carry approximately 2.8%. CDR1 is SGHDT and CDR2 is YYEEEE in the germline V gene. The CDR3 totals 14 residues. Trimming stripped 0 bases from V and 5 bases from J, with 11 bases between. The receptor comes from a human patient who received a liver transplant. The graft donor may account for some of the T cells. The chain employs TRBV5-6 and TRBJ1-1; weak D call: TRBD1 (6 bases). The source was CD4+ T cells from blood, collected at the approximately 16-month timepoint. The chain's CDR3 is CASSLDRARTEAFF. In DNA, the CDR3 is TGTGCCAGCAGCTTGGACAGGGCGAGGACTGAAGCTTTCTTT.